This T cell receptor (beta chain) emerged from a study of T cells after posttransplantation cyclophosphamide. Overall study results and limits: TRB overlap between skin or GI tissue T cells and blood was limited. TRB clonality was highly associated with recipient CMV seropositivity and reactivation.

Busulfan-fludarabine conditioning, marrow transplant, and cyclophosphamide on days +3 and +4 were administered. Between the trimmed V and J ends, which lost 0 bases and 4 bases, there was a span of 13 bases. CDR3 length equals 15 residues. Germline V gene sequence: CDR1 LNHDA, CDR2 SQIVND (reference sequence). Remarks on this clone: The antigen is unknown.

The data were produced by immunoSEQ multiplex PCR, yet TCRdb's version contains in-frame clones alone and is incomplete. The sample has some 10,000 clones; roughly 86% are singletons. Sequenced here: CD4+ T cells sorted from PBMCs, sampled after allogeneic stem cell transplant with posttransplant cyclophosphamide. This clonotype was sampled from a male patient in his thirties who received an allogeneic stem cell transplant from a related donor, was CMV-positive, and had acute GVHD only. Some T cells may be provided by the graft donor. This chain uses TRBV19 with TRBJ2-7; a possible D gene is TRBD2 (6 bases). The CDR3 sequence: CASSIDSLGSYEQYF. The CDR3 DNA follows: TGTGCCAGTAGTATAGATTCCCTCGGGAGTTACGAGCAGTACTTC.